This entry is about one TCR beta chain. Antigen unknown. Assay: immunoSEQ multiplex PCR; the TCRdb copy retains only in-frame clones and omits some. The data contain about 33,000 clones, roughly 82% of them singletons. The data stem from a study of vaccination effects on CD4 cells after COVID-19. ViraFEST used viral peptide pools to expand antigen-specific CD4+ T cells before sequencing. Upon completion of more than eight days in culture, CD4+ T cells were isolated. Participants each got two BNT162b2 or mRNA-1273 vaccine doses. Peptides at about 10 ug/ml and IL-2 at about 9.3 IU/ml were added to 1.5 million to 2 million PBMC per well. V shed 3 bases and J shed 2 bases, with 20 bases lying between them. The CDR3 is made up of 17 amino acids. Germline assignment: CDR1 SGHDT and CDR2 YYEEEE.

The sample in question was CD4+ T cells from PBMCs cultured with HCoV-NL63 spike peptides, obtained after COVID-19 vaccination. The V call is TRBV5-6, the J call TRBJ1-2; tentatively, D is TRBD1 (5 bases). The clonotype was recovered from a human donor who received a COVID-19 vaccine. Some clones in this sample may be carry-over from other donors' samples. CDR3 DNA: TGTGCCAGCAGCTCCCGGGACCCTCCAATTCGGAACTATGGCTACACCTTC. Translating it yields CASSSRDPPIRNYGYTF.